This passage covers 10 T cell receptor beta chains from one sample sequenced in a study of blood T cell repertoires in COVID-19. TCRdb keeps only in-frame clones here, not all; method: immunoSEQ multiplex PCR. The sample includes 440,000 or so clones, around nine tenths of them seen just once. Input material: peripheral blood. The receptors originated from a middle-aged woman with COVID-19, enrolled during active disease.

The chain links TRBV27 to TRBJ2-5, with D possibly being TRBD2 (6 bases). Deletions cut 1 base from V and 5 bases from J, with 11 bases between. The CDR3 contains 14 residues. The germline gives CDR1 MNHEY, CDR2 SMNVEV (reference sequence). The CDR3 region is CASSLLEGGETQYF. As DNA, the CDR3 is TGTGCCAGCAGTTTATTGGAGGGAGGTGAGACCCAGTACTTC.

This clone was seen once. This sequence joins TRBV27 and TRBJ1-5; possibly TRBD1 for D (5 bases). Trimming left V 7 bases short and J 0 bases short, with 13 bases between. Germline V gene lookup returns CDR1 MNHEY and CDR2 SMNVEV (reference sequence). CDR3 length: 15 amino acids. CDR3 protein: CASTLTAHSNQPQHF. CDR3 bases: TGTGCCAGCACCCTGACAGCGCATAGCAATCAGCCCCAGCATTTT.

The V call is TRBV6-5, the J call TRBJ2-7, with D unresolved. The V gene's germline CDR1 is MNHEY and CDR2 SVGAGI. This CDR3 is built from 14 residues. The V end lost 0 bases, the J end lost 3 bases, and 9 bases lay between the germline ends. The CDR3 loop reads CASSYSFAGYEQYF. DNA of the CDR3: TGTGCCAGCAGTTACTCGTTTGCAGGCTACGAGCAGTACTTC.

This sequence joins TRBV13 and TRBJ2-1, with D maybe TRBD1 (6 bases). The CDR3 is 15 amino acids. Germline values: CDR1 PRHDT, CDR2 FYEKMQ (reference sequence). V was pared by 0 bases and J by 2 bases, with 8 bases between. CDR3 in amino acids: CASSLGRGTYNEQFF. The CDR3 DNA reads as TGTGCCAGCAGCTTAGGCAGGGGAACCTACAATGAGCAGTTCTTC.

CDR3 loop: CASSLGSSGTSYEQYF. In DNA form, the CDR3 reads TGTGCCAGCAGCTTAGGGTCGAGCGGGACCTCCTACGAGCAGTACTTC. This chain uses TRBV7-6 with TRBJ2-7; TRBD2 agrees at 7 bases. CDR3 length: 16 residues. From germline, CDR1 is SGHVS and CDR2 FNYEAQ. The J segment lost 0 bases and the V segment lost 1 base, leaving 6 bases of the junction unmatched.

The rearrangement joins TRBV28 to TRBJ1-5; perhaps TRBD1 as D (6 bases). The germline V gene encodes CDR1 MDHEN and CDR2 SYDVKM. CDR3 length equals 16 residues. V lost 4 bases to trimming and J lost 2 bases, with 15 bases between them. The CDR3 loop reads CASSSPTGMGNQPQHF. CDR3 nucleotide sequence: TGTGCCAGCAGTTCCCCTACAGGGATGGGCAATCAGCCCCAGCATTTT.

V gene TRBV7-2 combines with J gene TRBJ1-6, with no clear D. CDR3 length: 14 amino acids. From germline, CDR1 is SGHTA and CDR2 FQGNSA. Trimming shortened V by 0 bases and J by 7 bases, and 7 bases separated the two germline ends. CDR3 nucleotide sequence: TGTGCCAGCAGCTTAGCTCTCAGGAATTCACCCCTCCACTTT. Its protein is CASSLALRNSPLHF.

The V call is TRBV12-3 or TRBV12-4, the J call TRBJ1-5, with 9 bases that match TRBD1. V shed 6 bases, J shed 6 bases, and the junction held 3 bases outside the gene matches. The CDR3 contains 13 residues. The CDR3 loop reads CASSDRGGQPQHF. The CDR3 DNA sequence: TGTGCCAGCAGCGACAGGGGGGGTCAGCCCCAGCATTTT.

This clone has a single count. The chain links TRBV28 to TRBJ1-2; D ambiguous. The germline CDR1 and CDR2 sequences are MDHEN and SYDVKM. The V and J ends lost 1 base and 8 bases respectively, with 17 bases between them. CDR3 length equals 15 residues. CDR3 coding DNA: TGTGCCAGCAGTTTATCGGAGACCCGCCGGGGAGGCTACACCTTC. Its protein product is CASSLSETRRGGYTF.

The rearrangement uses TRBV4-1 and TRBJ2-3; TRBD2 agrees at 14 bases. V lost 5 bases to trimming and J lost 5 bases; unmatched junction nucleotides: 9. The CDR3 has 17 amino acids. Germline-derived CDR1 and CDR2 are MGHRA and YSYEKL. For the CDR3, the DNA is TGCGCCAGCAGCGAATGGACTAGCGGGAGGCCGGGAGATACGCAGTATTTT. Protein sequence: CASSEWTSGRPGDTQYF.